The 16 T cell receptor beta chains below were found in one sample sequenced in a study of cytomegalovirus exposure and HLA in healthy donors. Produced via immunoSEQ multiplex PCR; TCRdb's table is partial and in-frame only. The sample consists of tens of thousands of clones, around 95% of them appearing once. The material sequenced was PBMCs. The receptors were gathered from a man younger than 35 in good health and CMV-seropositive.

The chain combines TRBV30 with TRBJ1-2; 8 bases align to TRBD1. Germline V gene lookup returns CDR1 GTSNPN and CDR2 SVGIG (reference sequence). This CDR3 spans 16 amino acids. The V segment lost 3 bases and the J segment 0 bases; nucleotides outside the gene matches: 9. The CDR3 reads CAWRTPGQGSNYGYTF. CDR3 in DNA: TGTGCCTGGAGGACCCCCGGACAGGGATCTAACTATGGCTACACCTTC. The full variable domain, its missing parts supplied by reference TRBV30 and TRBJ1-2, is SQTIHQWPATLVQPVGSPLSLECTVEGTSNPNLYWYRQAAGRGLQLLFYSVGIGQISSEVPQNLSASRPQDRQFILSSKKLLLSDSGFYLCAWRTPGQGSNYGYTFGSGTRLTVV.

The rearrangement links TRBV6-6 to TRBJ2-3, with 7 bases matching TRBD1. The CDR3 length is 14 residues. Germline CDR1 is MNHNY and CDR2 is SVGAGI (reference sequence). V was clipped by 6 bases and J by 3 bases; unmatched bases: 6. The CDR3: CASSVGGPTDTQYF. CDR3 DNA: TGTGCCAGCAGCGTAGGGGGCCCGACAGATACGCAGTATTTT.

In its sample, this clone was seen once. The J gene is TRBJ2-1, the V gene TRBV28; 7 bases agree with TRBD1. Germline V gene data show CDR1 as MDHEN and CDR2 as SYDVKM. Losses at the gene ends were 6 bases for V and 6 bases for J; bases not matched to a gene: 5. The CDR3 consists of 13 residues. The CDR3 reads CASSSGTANEQFF. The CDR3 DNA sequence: TGTGCCAGCAGCTCCGGGACAGCCAATGAGCAGTTCTTC.

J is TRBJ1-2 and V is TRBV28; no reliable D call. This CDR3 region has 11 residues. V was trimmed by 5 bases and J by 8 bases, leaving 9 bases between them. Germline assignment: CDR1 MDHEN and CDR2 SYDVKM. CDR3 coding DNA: TGTGCCAGCAGTACGACGCGGGGCTACACCTTC. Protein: CASSTTRGYTF.

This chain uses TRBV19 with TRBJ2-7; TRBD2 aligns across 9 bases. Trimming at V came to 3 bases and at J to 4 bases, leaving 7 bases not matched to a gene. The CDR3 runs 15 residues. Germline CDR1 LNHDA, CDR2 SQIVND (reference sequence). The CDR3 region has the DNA TGTGCCAGTAGTATTGCTCTAGCGGGAACTTACGAGCAGTACTTC. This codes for CASSIALAGTYEQYF.

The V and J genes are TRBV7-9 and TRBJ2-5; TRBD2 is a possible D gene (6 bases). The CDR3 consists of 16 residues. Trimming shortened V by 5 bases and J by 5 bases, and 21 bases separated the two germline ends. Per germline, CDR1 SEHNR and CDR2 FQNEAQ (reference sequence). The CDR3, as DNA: TGTGCCAGCAGCCCCCCGGGAGTGCGTGGGGGGGAGACCCAGTACTTC. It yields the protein CASSPPGVRGGETQYF.

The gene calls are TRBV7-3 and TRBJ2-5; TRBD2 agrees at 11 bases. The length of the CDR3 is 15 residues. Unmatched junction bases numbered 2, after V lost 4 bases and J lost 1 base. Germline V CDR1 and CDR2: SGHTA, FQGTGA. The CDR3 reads CASSYSGGAQETQYF. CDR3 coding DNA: TGTGCCAGCAGCTATAGCGGGGGGGCCCAAGAGACCCAGTACTTC.

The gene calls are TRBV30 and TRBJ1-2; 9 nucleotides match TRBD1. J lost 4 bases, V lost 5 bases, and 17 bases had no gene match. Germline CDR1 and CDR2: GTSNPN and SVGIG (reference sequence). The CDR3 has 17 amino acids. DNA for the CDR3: TGTGCCTGGGGGGGGACGGTGCGGACAGGGGATCCCTATGGCTACACCTTC. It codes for CAWGGTVRTGDPYGYTF.

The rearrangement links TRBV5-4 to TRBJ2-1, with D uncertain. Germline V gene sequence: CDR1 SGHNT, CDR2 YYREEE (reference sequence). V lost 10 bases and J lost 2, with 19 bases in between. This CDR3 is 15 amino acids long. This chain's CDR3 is CAAPKGIAAYNEQFF. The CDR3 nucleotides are TGTGCCGCCCCGAAAGGAATAGCCGCCTACAATGAGCAGTTCTTC.

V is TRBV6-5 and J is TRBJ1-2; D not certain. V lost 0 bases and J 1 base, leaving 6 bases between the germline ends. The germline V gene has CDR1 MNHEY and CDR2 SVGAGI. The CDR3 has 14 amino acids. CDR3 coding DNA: TGTGCCAGCAGTTACTCGGCCGATAACTATGGCTACACCTTC. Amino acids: CASSYSADNYGYTF.

DNA for the CDR3: TGTGCCAGTAGTCCCTATTCCCTGTACAATGAGCAGTTCTTC. Its protein is CASSPYSLYNEQFF. The chain joins TRBV19 to TRBJ2-1; D ambiguous. The CDR3 extends over 14 amino acids. Trimming pared 5 bases from V and 4 bases from J, leaving 12 bases between. CDR1 is LNHDA, CDR2 SQIVND, per germline (reference sequence).

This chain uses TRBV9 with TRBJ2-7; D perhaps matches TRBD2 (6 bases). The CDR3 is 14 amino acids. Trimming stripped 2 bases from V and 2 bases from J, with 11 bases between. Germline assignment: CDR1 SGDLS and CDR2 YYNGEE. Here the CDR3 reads CASSVGSGPYEQYF. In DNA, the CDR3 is TGTGCCAGCAGCGTCGGTAGCGGCCCCTACGAGCAGTACTTC.

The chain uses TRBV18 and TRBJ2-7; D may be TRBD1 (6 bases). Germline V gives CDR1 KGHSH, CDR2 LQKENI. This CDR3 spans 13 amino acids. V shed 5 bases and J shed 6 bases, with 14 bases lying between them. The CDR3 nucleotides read TGTGCCAGCTCAGCCCCTACAGGGCGCGAGCAGTACTTC. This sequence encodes CASSAPTGREQYF.

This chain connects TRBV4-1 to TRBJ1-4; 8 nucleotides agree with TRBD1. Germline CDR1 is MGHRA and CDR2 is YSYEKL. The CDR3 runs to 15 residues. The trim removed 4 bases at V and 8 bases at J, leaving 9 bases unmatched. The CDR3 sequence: CASSPPGQVKEKLFF. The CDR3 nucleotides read TGCGCCAGCAGCCCTCCGGGACAGGTAAAAGAAAAACTGTTTTTT.

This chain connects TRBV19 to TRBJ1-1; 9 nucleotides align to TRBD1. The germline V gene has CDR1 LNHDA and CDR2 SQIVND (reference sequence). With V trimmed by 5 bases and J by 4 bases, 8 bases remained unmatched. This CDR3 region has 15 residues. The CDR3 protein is CASSSTGGFGTEAFF. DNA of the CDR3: TGTGCCAGTAGTTCCACAGGGGGCTTTGGCACTGAAGCTTTCTTT.

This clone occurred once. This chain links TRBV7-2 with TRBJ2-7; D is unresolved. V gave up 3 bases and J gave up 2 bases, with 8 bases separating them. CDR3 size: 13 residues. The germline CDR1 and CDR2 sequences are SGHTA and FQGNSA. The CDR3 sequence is CASSLLRTYEQYF. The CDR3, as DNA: TGTGCCAGCAGCTTGTTGCGGACCTACGAGCAGTACTTC.